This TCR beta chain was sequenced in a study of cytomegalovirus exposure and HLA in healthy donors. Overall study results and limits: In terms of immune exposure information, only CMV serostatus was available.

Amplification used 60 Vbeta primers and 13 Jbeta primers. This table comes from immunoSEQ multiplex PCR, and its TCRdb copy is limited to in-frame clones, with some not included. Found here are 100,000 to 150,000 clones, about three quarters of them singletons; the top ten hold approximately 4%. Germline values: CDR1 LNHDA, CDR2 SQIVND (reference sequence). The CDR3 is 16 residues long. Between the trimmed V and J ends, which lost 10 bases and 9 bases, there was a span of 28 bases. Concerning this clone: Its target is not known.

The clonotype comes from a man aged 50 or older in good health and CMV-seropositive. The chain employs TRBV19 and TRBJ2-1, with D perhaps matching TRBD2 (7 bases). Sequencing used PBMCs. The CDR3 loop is CATKPWGAGAEAEQFF. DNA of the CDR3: TGTGCCACTAAACCGTGGGGGGCGGGAGCGGAGGCTGAGCAGTTCTTC.